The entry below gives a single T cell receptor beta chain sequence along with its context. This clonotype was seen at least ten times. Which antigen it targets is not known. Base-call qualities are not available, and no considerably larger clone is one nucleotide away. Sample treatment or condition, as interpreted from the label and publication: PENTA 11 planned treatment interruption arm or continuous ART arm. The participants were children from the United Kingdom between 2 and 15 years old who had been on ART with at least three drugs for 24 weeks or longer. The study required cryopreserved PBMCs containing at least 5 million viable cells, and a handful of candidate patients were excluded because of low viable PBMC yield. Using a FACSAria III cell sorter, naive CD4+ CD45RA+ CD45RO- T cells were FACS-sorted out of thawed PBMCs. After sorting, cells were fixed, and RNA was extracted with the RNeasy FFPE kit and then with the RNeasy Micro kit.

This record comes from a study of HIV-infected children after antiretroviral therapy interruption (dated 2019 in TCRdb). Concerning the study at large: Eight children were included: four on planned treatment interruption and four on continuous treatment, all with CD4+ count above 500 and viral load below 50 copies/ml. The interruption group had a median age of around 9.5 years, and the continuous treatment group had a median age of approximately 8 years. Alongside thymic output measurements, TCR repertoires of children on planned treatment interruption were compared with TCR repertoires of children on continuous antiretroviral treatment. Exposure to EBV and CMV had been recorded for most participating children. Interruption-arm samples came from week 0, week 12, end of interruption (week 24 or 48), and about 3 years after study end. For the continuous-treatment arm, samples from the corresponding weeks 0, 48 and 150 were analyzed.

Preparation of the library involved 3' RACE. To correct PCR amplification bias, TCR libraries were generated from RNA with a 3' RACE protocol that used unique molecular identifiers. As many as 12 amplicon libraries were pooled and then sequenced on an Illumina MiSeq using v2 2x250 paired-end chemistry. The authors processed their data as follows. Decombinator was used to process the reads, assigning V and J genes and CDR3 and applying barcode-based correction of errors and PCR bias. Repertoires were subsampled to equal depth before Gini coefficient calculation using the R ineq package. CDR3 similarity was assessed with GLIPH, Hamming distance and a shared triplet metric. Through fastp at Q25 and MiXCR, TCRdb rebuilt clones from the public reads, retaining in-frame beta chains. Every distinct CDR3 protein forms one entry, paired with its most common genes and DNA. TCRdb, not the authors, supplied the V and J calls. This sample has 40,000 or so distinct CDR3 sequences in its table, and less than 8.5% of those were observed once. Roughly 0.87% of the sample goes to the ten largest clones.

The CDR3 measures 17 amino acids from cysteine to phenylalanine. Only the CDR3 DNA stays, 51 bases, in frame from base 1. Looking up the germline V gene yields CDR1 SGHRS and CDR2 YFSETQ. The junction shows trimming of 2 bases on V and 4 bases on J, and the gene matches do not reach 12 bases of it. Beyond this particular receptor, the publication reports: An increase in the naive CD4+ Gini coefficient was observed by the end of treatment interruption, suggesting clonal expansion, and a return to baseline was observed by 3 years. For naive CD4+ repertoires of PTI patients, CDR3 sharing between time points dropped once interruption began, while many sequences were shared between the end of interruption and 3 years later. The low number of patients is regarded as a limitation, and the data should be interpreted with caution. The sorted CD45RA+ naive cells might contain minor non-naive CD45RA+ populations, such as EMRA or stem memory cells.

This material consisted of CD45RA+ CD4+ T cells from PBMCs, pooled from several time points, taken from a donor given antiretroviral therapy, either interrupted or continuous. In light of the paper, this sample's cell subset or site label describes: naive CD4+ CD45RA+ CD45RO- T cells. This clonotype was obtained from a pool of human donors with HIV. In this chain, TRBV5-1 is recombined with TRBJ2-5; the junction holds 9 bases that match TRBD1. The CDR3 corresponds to CASSFTASDRGGETQYF. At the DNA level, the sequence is TGCGCCAGCAGCTTCACCGCTTCGGACAGGGGAGGAGAGACCCAGTACTTC. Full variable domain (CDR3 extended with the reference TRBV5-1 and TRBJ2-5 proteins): KAGVTQTPRYLIKTRGQQVTLSCSPISGHRSVSWYQQTPGQGLQFLFEYFSETQRNKGNFPGRFSGRQFSNSRSEMNVSTLELGDSALYLCASSFTASDRGGETQYFGPGTRLLVL.